The 28 T cell receptor beta chains reported below all come from one sample, sequenced in a study of T cells in Graves' hyperthyroidism and ophthalmopathy. Amplification yielded TCR beta CDR3 regions, with RNA transcripts as the source. Carried out on the TCR CDR3, a first-round RT-PCR used the HTBI primer set. TCRdb re-called the multiplex PCR reads with MiXCR, one entry per CDR3 protein. The sample holds about 770,000 distinct CDR3 sequences, roughly 20% seen once. The sequenced material came from blood. All receptors derive from a woman in her fifties or sixties with Graves' hyperthyroidism that later progressed to Graves' ophthalmopathy.

Comments on this clonotype: A much larger clone differs by one base, so this may be a read error. This chain connects TRBV6-9 to TRBJ2-7; TRBD1 or TRBD2 may be the D gene (5 bases each). Germline assignment: CDR1 MNHGY and CDR2 SVAAGI. This CDR3 comprises 15 residues. The ends were cut back, 4 bases at V and 2 bases at J, with 15 bases in the middle. CDR3 loop: CASSSAGTNPYEQYF. The DNA of the CDR3 is TGTGCCAGCAGTTCCGCCGGGACCAACCCCTACGAGCAGTACTTC.

This clonotype was seen only a few times. The gene calls are TRBV20-1 and TRBJ1-4; TRBD1 aligns across 8 bases. The CDR3 spans 14 residues. Germline CDR1 DFQATT, CDR2 SNEGSKA (reference sequence). The V and J ends lost 1 base and 2 bases, in that order; junction bases with no gene match: 0. CDR3 bases: TGCAGTGCTAGAGGGACAGGGACTAATGAAAAACTGTTTTTT. This translates into CSARGTGTNEKLFF.

The chain is built from TRBV20-1 and TRBJ1-4, with a possible D match to TRBD1 (5 bases). Germline values: CDR1 DFQATT, CDR2 SNEGSKA (reference sequence). The CDR3 consists of 11 residues. The CDR3 here is CRGRENEKLFF. The CDR3 DNA reads TGCAGGGGACGGGAAAATGAAAAACTGTTTTTT.

This clonotype has a handful of counts. This chain connects TRBV11-2 to TRBJ2-1, with D possibly being TRBD2 (5 bases). V lost 5 bases and J 2 bases, leaving 19 bases between the germline ends. Per the germline V gene, CDR1 is SGHAT and CDR2 is FQNNGV. CDR3 size: 17 residues. CDR3 sequence: CASSTPGRGAPYNEQFF. The DNA of the CDR3 is TGTGCCAGCAGCACCCCGGGCCGGGGAGCCCCCTACAATGAGCAGTTCTTC.

This clonotype was counted ten times or more. The chain joins TRBV20-1 to TRBJ2-7; 11 bases map to TRBD2. Per the germline V gene, CDR1 is DFQATT and CDR2 is SNEGSKA (reference sequence). V lost 5 bases to trimming and J lost 3 bases; unmatched junction nucleotides: 15. This CDR3 spans 17 amino acids. CDR3 residues: CSAQLRTSGHRGYEQYF. The CDR3 DNA follows: TGCAGTGCTCAATTGAGGACTAGCGGGCACCGTGGCTACGAGCAGTACTTC.

This clonotype was counted many times. The rearrangement joins TRBV9 to TRBJ2-1, with 10 bases matching TRBD2. With V trimmed by 4 bases and J by 4 bases, 8 bases remained unmatched. CDR3 length: 16 residues. The germline gives CDR1 SGDLS, CDR2 YYNGEE. The CDR3 sequence: CASSLIGTSAYNEQFF. The CDR3 DNA reads TGTGCCAGCAGCCTGATCGGGACTAGCGCGTACAATGAGCAGTTCTTC.

The J gene is TRBJ2-1, the V gene TRBV7-2, with 9 bases lining up with TRBD2. The CDR3 spans 15 residues. CDR1 is SGHTA, CDR2 FQGNSA, per germline. Germline trimming cut 5 bases from V and 5 bases from J; bases unmatched to any gene: 7. This CDR3 is CASSRRGGRDNEQFF. DNA of the CDR3: TGTGCCAGCAGCCGGCGGGGGGGGAGGGACAATGAGCAGTTCTTC.

This clonotype was seen ten or more times. V usage is TRBV7-3 and J usage is TRBJ2-2; the D is unclear. V lost 5 bases, J lost 7 bases, and 14 bases lay in between. Germline values: CDR1 SGHTA, CDR2 FQGTGA. This CDR3 region has 14 residues. CDR3 residues: CASSPIPPDGELFF. CDR3 DNA: TGTGCCAGCAGCCCCATCCCGCCGGACGGGGAGCTGTTTTTT.

The J gene is TRBJ2-7, the V gene TRBV5-6; D call uncertain. Germline CDR1 SGHDT, CDR2 YYEEEE. This CDR3 has 13 amino acids. The ends were cut back, 1 base at V and 3 bases at J, with 8 bases in the middle. The CDR3 is CASSLRVGYEQYF. The DNA for the CDR3 is TGTGCCAGCAGCTTGAGGGTTGGCTACGAGCAGTACTTC.

This clonotype was seen a few times. The V gene is TRBV7-8, the J gene TRBJ2-2, with a weak D call TRBD2 (7 bases). V was cut by 3 bases and J by 6 bases, with 20 bases left in between. Germline-derived CDR1 and CDR2 are SGHVS and FQNEAQ. This CDR3 region has 17 residues. For the CDR3, the DNA is TGTGCCAGCAGCTTGGTCGGGGGGCGCGGGTACTCCGGGGAGCTGTTTTTT. Translated, it gives CASSLVGGRGYSGELFF. The entire variable domain, with the rest obtained from reference TRBV7-8 and TRBJ2-2, is as follows: GAGVSQSPRYKVAKRGQDVALRCDPISGHVSLFWYQQALGQGPEFLTYFQNEAQLDKSGLPSDRFFAERPEGSVSTLKIQRTQQEDSAVYLCASSLVGGRGYSGELFFGEGSRLTVL.

The V and J genes are TRBV9 and TRBJ2-1; 9 bases fit TRBD2. CDR1 SGDLS and CDR2 YYNGEE come from the germline V gene. The CDR3 is made up of 16 amino acids. Trimming took 4 bases from V and 5 from J; bases not matched to a gene: 10. The CDR3 is CASSTILSGGHNEQFF. The CDR3 nucleotides read TGTGCCAGCAGCACTATTCTTAGCGGGGGCCACAATGAGCAGTTCTTC.

The table lists this clonotype with a few counts. The V call is TRBV6-1, the J call TRBJ2-1; D may be TRBD2 (5 bases). Germline V gene lookup returns CDR1 MNHNS and CDR2 SASEGT. The CDR3 runs to 13 residues. Trimming shortened V by 7 bases and J by 7 bases, and 14 bases separated the two germline ends. The CDR3, as DNA: TGTGCCAGCACCACCGGGATTGGTAATGAGCAGTTCTTC. It yields the protein CASTTGIGNEQFF.

A few counts support this clonotype. The V gene is TRBV5-1, the J gene TRBJ1-4; TRBD1 matches 12 bases. Germline CDR1 reads SGHRS; CDR2 reads YFSETQ. The CDR3 spans 17 residues. The trim removed 4 bases at V and 2 bases at J, leaving 6 bases unmatched. CDR3 in DNA: TGCGCCAGCAGCGCGGGACAGGGGGCCGGGACTAATGAAAAACTGTTTTTT. Its protein product is CASSAGQGAGTNEKLFF.

The V gene is TRBV4-1, the J gene TRBJ1-2; the match to TRBD1 covers 7 bases. The germline gives CDR1 MGHRA, CDR2 YSYEKL. The junction had 5 bases not matched to a gene; V was cut back by 0 bases and J by 1 base. CDR3 length equals 16 residues. The CDR3 nucleotides read TGCGCCAGCAGCCAAGAATTGGCAGGGGGTAACTATGGCTACACCTTC. This encodes CASSQELAGGNYGYTF.

The chain has TRBV13 and TRBJ1-4; no reliable D call. V dropped 0 bases and J dropped 7 bases, with 9 bases sitting between them. The CDR3 has 14 residues. Germline V gene lookup returns CDR1 PRHDT and CDR2 FYEKMQ (reference sequence). CDR3: CASSLGSHPEKLFF. CDR3 bases: TGTGCCAGCAGCTTAGGTTCTCACCCTGAAAAACTGTTTTTT. Drawing the rest from reference TRBV13 and TRBJ1-4, the complete variable domain is AAGVIQSPRHLIKEKRETATLKCYPIPRHDTVYWYQQGPGQDPQFLISFYEKMQSDKGSIPDRFSAQQFSDYHSELNMSSLELGDSALYFCASSLGSHPEKLFFGSGTQLSVL.

The genes are TRBV12-3 or TRBV12-4 and TRBJ2-1, with TRBD1 matching 11 bases. The CDR3 is 16 amino acids. The junction had 7 bases not matched to a gene; V was cut back by 0 bases and J by 9 bases. The CDR3 DNA follows: TGTGCCAGCAGTTTAGCGGGACAGGGGGTCCCGGGTGAGCAGTTCTTC. It codes for CASSLAGQGVPGEQFF.

The chain employs TRBV7-9 and TRBJ1-3; a weak D match, TRBD1 (5 bases). The germline V gene has CDR1 SEHNR and CDR2 FQNEAQ (reference sequence). The ends were cut back, 5 bases at V and 3 bases at J, with 20 bases in the middle. The CDR3 extends over 17 amino acids. The CDR3 spells CASSLTWDPDLGNTIYF. The CDR3 bases are TGTGCCAGCAGCCTTACGTGGGACCCCGACCTTGGAAACACCATATATTTT.

This clonotype was recorded at least ten times. CDR3 residues: CASSLRSGQETQYF. The CDR3 coding sequence is TGTGCCAGCAGCTTAAGGAGCGGGCAAGAGACCCAGTACTTC. The chain combines TRBV11-3 with TRBJ2-5; TRBD2 is a possible D gene (6 bases). Trimming took 2 bases from V and 2 from J, leaving 9 bases between them. The CDR3 loop spans 14 amino acids. Per germline, CDR1 SGHNT and CDR2 YENEEA.

J is TRBJ2-1 and V is TRBV7-8; unclear D gene. V lost 3 bases, J lost 12 bases, and 9 bases lay in between. The germline CDR1 and CDR2 sequences are SGHVS and FQNEAQ. The CDR3 runs to 11 residues. The CDR3 region is CASSFDVGQFF. DNA for the CDR3: TGTGCCAGCAGCTTCGACGTTGGGCAGTTCTTC.

The chain links TRBV5-1 to TRBJ2-3; D is unresolved. CDR3 length: 11 residues. The V gene lost 8 bases and the J gene lost 6 bases, with 10 bases spanning the gap. Germline CDR1 and CDR2: SGHRS and YFSETQ. The CDR3 protein is CASGSTDTQYF. In DNA form, the CDR3 reads TGCGCCAGTGGAAGTACGGATACGCAGTATTTT. The variable domain in full, completed from reference TRBV5-1 and TRBJ2-3, reads KAGVTQTPRYLIKTRGQQVTLSCSPISGHRSVSWYQQTPGQGLQFLFEYFSETQRNKGNFPGRFSGRQFSNSRSEMNVSTLELGDSALYLCASGSTDTQYFGPGTRLTVL.

Ten or more counts support this clonotype. The rearrangement links TRBV7-8 to TRBJ2-1, with 8 bases that match TRBD1. Unmatched junction bases numbered 7, after V lost 5 bases and J lost 10 bases. This CDR3 region has 13 residues. In germline, CDR1 is SGHVS, CDR2 FQNEAQ. The CDR3, as DNA: TGTGCCAGCAGCGTGGACAGGGCCAAAGAGCAGTTCTTC. Protein: CASSVDRAKEQFF.

At least ten counts were recorded for this clonotype. This sequence joins TRBV2 and TRBJ1-2; D possibly corresponds to TRBD1 (6 bases). Trimming cost V 2 bases and J 0 bases, with 19 bases left between them. CDR1 and CDR2 from the germline V gene are SNHLY and FYNNEI. The CDR3 covers 18 residues. Written as DNA, the CDR3 is TGTGCCAGCAGTGAAATAGAGGGACATCTCCCTCCTAACTATGGCTACACCTTC. It translates to CASSEIEGHLPPNYGYTF.

The chain combines TRBV7-9 with TRBJ1-2; D is undetermined. CDR1 and CDR2 from the germline V gene are SEHNR and FQNEAQ (reference sequence). This CDR3 contains 13 residues. Trimming removed 2 bases at V and 3 bases at J, with 7 bases between. The CDR3 loop is CASSLQTDYGYTF. CDR3 nucleotide sequence: TGTGCCAGCAGCTTACAAACAGACTATGGCTACACCTTC.

J is TRBJ2-5 and V is TRBV6-2 or TRBV6-3, with 9 bases aligning to TRBD2. The CDR3 loop spans 15 amino acids. Germline CDR1 reads MNHEY; CDR2 reads SVGEGT. The V gene end was trimmed by 3 bases and the J gene end by 1 base; junction bases not matched to a gene: 3. The DNA of the CDR3 is TGTGCCAGCAGTTATAGCGGGGGAGCCCAAGAGACCCAGTACTTC. It specifies CASSYSGGAQETQYF.

This clonotype appeared a few times. The rearrangement links TRBV9 to TRBJ1-1, with D unclear. The CDR3 totals 12 residues. Looked up from germline, CDR1 is SGDLS and CDR2 is YYNGEE. V was cut by 0 bases and J by 8 bases, with 8 bases left in between. The CDR3 loop reads CASSVVAGEAFF. CDR3 nucleotide sequence: TGTGCCAGCAGCGTAGTCGCGGGCGAAGCTTTCTTT.

This clonotype was picked up many times. The V call is TRBV20-1, the J call TRBJ1-5, with unresolved D. Germline V gives CDR1 DFQATT, CDR2 SNEGSKA (reference sequence). The V and J ends lost 3 bases and 7 bases respectively, with 16 bases between them. The CDR3 has 14 residues. CDR3 sequence (DNA): TGCAGTGCTAGCCCCAGCACGACTGGGCAGCCCCAGCATTTT. Translating gives CSASPSTTGQPQHF.

The chain uses TRBV9 and TRBJ1-4; D is unresolved. The CDR3 has 16 amino acids. Per the germline V gene, CDR1 is SGDLS and CDR2 is YYNGEE. Trimming took 0 bases from V and 3 from J, leaving 12 bases between them. The CDR3 region has the DNA TGTGCCAGCAGCGTAGGTGTGGGGAATGCTAATGAAAAACTGTTTTTT. The encoded protein is CASSVGVGNANEKLFF.

This clonotype was counted at least ten times. CDR3 sequence: CAWSRDRTYEQYF. The CDR3 DNA reads as TGTGCCTGGAGTCGGGACAGAACCTACGAGCAGTACTTC. The chain couples TRBV30 to TRBJ2-7, with TRBD1 matching over 7 bases. The CDR3 spans 13 residues. CDR1 and CDR2 from the germline V gene are GTSNPN and SVGIG (reference sequence). Unmatched junction bases numbered 3, after V lost 2 bases and J lost 2 bases.